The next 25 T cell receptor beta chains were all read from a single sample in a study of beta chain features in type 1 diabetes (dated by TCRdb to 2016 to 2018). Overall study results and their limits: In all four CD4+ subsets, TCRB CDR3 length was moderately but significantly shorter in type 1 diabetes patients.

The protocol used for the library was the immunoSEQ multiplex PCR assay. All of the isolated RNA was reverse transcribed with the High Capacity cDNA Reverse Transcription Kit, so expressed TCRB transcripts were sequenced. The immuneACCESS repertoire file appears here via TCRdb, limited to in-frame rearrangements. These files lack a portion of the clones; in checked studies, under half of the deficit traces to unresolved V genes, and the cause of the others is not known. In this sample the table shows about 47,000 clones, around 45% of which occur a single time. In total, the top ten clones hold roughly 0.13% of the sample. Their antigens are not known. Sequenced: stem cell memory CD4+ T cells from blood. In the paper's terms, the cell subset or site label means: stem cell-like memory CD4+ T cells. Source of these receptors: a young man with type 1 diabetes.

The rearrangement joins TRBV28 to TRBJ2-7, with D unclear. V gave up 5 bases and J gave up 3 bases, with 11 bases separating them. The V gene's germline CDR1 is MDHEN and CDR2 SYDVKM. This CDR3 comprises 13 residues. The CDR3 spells CASSPPENYEQYF. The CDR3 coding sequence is TGTGCCAGCAGTCCCCCTGAGAACTACGAGCAGTACTTC.

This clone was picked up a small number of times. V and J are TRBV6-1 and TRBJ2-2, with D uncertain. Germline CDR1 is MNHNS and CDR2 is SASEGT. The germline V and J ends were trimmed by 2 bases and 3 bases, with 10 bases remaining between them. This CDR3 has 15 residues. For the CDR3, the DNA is TGTGCCAGCAGTGAACGGATACGGGACACCGGGGAGCTGTTTTTT. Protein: CASSERIRDTGELFF.

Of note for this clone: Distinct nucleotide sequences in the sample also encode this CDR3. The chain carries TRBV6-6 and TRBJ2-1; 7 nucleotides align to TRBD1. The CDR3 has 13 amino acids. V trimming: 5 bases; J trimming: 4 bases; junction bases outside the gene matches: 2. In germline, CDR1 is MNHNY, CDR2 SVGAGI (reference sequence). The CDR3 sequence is CASSPDRYNEQFF. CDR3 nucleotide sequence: TGTGCCAGCAGTCCGGACAGGTACAATGAGCAGTTCTTC.

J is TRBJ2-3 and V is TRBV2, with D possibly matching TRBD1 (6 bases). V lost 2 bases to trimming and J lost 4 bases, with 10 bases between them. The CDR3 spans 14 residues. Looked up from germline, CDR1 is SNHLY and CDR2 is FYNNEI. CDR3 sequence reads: CASSEQGNPDTQYF. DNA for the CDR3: TGTGCCAGCAGTGAACAGGGGAACCCAGATACGCAGTATTTT.

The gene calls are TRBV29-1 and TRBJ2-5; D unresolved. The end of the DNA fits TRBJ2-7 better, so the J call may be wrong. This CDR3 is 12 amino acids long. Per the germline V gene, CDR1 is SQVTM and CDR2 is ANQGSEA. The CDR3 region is CSVSRSSYEQYF. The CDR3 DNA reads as TGCAGCGTTTCTAGAAGCTCCTACGAGCAGTACTTC.

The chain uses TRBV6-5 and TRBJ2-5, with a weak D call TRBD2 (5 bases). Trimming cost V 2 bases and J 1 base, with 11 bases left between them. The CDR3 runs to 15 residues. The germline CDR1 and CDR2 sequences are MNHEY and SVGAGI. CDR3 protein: CASSYRGRRQETQYF. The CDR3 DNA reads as TGTGCCAGCAGTTACCGGGGTAGGCGCCAAGAGACCCAGTACTTC.

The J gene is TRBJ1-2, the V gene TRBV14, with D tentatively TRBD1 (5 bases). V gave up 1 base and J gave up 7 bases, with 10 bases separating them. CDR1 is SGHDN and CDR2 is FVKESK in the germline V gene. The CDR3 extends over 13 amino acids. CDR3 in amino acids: CASSQVSGLGYTF. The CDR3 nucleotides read TGTGCCAGCAGCCAAGTATCGGGACTTGGCTACACCTTC. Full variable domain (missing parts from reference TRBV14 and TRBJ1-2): EAGVTQFPSHSVIEKGQTVTLRCDPISGHDNLYWYRRVMGKEIKFLLHFVKESKQDESGMPNNRFLAERTGGTYSTLKVQPAELEDSGVYFCASSQVSGLGYTFGSGTRLTVV.

The CDR3, as DNA: TGTGCCATCAGTGAGCGGGGAGGGGATTCCTACGAGCAGTACTTC. It specifies CAISERGGDSYEQYF. V gene TRBV10-3 combines with J gene TRBJ2-7; 7 nucleotides match TRBD2. Losses at the gene ends were 2 bases for V and 1 base for J; bases not matched to a gene: 5. Germline assignment: CDR1 ENHRY and CDR2 SYGVKD. This CDR3 spans 15 amino acids.

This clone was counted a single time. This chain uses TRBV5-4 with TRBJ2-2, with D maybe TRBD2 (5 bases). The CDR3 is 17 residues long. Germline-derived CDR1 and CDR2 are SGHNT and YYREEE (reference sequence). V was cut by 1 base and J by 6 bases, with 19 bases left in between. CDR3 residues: CASSLNPGVLSAGELFF. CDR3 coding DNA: TGTGCCAGCAGCTTGAATCCCGGGGTTCTTTCCGCCGGGGAGCTGTTTTTT. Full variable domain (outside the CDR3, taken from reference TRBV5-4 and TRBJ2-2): ETGVTQSPTHLIKTRGQQVTLRCSSQSGHNTVSWYQQALGQGPQFIFQYYREEENGRGNFPPRFSGLQFPNYSSELNVNALELDDSALYLCASSLNPGVLSAGELFFGEGSRLTVL.

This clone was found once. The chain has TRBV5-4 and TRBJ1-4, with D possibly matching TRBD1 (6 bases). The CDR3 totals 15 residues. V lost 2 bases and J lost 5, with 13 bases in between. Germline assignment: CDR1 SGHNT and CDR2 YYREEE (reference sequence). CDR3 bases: TGTGCCAGCAGCTTTGGCGGACAGATAAATGAAAAACTGTTTTTT. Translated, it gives CASSFGGQINEKLFF.

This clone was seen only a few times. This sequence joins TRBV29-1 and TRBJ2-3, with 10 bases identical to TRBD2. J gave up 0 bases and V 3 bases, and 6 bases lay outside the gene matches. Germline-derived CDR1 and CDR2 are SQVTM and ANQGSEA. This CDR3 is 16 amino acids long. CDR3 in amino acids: CSVDPPGLASTDTQYF. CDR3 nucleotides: TGCAGCGTTGACCCACCGGGACTAGCGAGCACAGATACGCAGTATTTT.

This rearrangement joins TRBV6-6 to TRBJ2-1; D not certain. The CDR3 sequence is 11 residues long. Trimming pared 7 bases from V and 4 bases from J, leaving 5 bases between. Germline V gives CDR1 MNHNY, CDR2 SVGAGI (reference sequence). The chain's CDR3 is CASNHYNEQFF. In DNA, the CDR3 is TGTGCCAGCAATCATTACAATGAGCAGTTCTTC.

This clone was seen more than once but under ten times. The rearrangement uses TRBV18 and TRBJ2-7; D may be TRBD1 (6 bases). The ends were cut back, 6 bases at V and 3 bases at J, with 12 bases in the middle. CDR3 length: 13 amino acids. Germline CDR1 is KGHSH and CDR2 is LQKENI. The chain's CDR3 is CASSWTADYEQYF. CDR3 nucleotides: TGTGCCAGCTCCTGGACAGCTGACTACGAGCAGTACTTC.

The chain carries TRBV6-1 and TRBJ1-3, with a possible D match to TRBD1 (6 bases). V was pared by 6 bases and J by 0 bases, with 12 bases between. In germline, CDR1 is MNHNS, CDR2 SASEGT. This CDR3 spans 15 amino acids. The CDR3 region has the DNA TGTGCCAGCAGCACAGGGCCTCGCTCTGGAAACACCATATATTTT. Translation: CASSTGPRSGNTIYF.

CDR3 sequence (DNA): TGTGCCAGCAGCCCACGATTAGCGGGAGCCTTCAATGAGCAGTTCTTC. This sequence encodes CASSPRLAGAFNEQFF. The chain employs TRBV27 and TRBJ2-1; 9 bases agree with TRBD2. The J segment lost 6 bases and the V segment lost 6 bases, leaving 12 bases of the junction unmatched. Germline V gene sequence: CDR1 MNHEY, CDR2 SMNVEV (reference sequence). The CDR3 covers 16 residues.

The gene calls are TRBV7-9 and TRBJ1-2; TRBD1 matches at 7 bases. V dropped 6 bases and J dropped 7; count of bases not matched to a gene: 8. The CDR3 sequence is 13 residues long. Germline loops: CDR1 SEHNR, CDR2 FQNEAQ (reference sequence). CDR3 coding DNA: TGTGCCAGCAGTGAGGAGGGGACAGCTGGCTACACCTTC. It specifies CASSEEGTAGYTF.

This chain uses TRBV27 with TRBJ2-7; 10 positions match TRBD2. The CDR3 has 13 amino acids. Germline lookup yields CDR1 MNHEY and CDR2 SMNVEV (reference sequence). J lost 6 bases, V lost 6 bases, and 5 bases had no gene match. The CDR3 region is CASRLAGYREQYF. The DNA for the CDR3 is TGTGCCAGCAGACTAGCGGGATACCGCGAGCAGTACTTC.

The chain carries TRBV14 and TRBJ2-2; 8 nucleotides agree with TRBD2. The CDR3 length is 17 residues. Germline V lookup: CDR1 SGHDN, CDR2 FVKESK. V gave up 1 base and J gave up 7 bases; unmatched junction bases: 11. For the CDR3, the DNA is TGTGCCAGCAGCCAAGCCGCGGGGGGTCTAGGCGGCGGGGAGCTGTTTTTT. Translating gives CASSQAAGGLGGGELFF.

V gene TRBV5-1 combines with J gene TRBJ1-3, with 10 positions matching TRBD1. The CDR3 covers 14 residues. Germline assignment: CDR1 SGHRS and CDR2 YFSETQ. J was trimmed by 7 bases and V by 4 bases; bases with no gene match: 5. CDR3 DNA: TGCGCCAGCAGCACGGGGGGACAGGGGAACACCATATATTTT. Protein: CASSTGGQGNTIYF.

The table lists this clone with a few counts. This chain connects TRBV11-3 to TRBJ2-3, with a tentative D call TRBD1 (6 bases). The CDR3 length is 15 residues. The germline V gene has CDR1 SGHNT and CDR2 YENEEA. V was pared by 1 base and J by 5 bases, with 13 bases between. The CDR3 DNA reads TGTGCCAGCAGCTTAGTAGGGGGTCATGGAGATACGCAGTATTTT. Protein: CASSLVGGHGDTQYF.

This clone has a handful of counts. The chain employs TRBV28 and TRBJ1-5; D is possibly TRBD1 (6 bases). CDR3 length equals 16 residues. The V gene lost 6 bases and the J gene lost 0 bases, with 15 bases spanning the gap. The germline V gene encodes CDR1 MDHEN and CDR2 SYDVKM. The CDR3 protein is CASSLGQPVSNQPQHF. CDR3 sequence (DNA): TGTGCCAGCAGCCTAGGACAGCCCGTTAGCAATCAGCCCCAGCATTTT.

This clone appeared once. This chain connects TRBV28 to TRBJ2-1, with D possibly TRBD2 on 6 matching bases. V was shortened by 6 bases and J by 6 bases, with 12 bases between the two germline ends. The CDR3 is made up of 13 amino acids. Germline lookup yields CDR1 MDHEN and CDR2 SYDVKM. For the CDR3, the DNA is TGTGCCAGCAGCCCCGGAGGGCGCAATGAGCAGTTCTTC. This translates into CASSPGGRNEQFF. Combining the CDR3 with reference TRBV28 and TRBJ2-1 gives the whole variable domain DVKVTQSSRYLVKRTGEKVFLECVQDMDHENMFWYRQDPGLGLRLIYFSYDVKMKEKGDIPEGYSVSREKKERFSLILESASTNQTSMYLCASSPGGRNEQFFGPGTRLTVL.

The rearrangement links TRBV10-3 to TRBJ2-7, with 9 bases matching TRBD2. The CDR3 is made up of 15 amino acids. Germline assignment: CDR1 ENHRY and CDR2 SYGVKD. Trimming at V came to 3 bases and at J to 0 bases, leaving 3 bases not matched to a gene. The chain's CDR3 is CAISEGLASSYEQYF. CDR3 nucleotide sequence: TGTGCCATCAGTGAAGGACTAGCGTCCTCCTACGAGCAGTACTTC.

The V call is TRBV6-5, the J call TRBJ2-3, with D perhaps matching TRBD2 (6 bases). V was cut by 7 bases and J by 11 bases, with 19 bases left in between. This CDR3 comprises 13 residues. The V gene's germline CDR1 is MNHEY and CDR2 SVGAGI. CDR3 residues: CASISPTGEVQYF. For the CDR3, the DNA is TGTGCCAGCATTTCCCCAACGGGAGAGGTGCAGTATTTT.

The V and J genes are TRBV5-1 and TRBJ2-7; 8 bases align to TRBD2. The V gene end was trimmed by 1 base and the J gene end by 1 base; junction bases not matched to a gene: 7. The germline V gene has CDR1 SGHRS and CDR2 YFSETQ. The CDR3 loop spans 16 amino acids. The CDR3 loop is CASSLQVAGPSYEQYF. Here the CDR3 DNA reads TGCGCCAGCAGCTTGCAAGTAGCGGGACCTTCCTACGAGCAGTACTTC.